The source of this T cell receptor beta chain is a study of immune evolution from preneoplasia to lung adenocarcinoma (dated by TCRdb to the early 2020s). The study in broad terms: The study combined immune gene expression, TCR sequencing and multiplex immunofluorescence to profile immune contexture across lung adenocarcinoma precursors and invasive adenocarcinoma. Resected precursor lesions (AAH, AIS, MIA) and invasive adenocarcinomas were compared against paired morphologically normal lung tissue. The sample size depended on which specimens were available, not on a prior power calculation. Whole exome sequencing and methylation data from the same cohort of nodules were integrated with the immune data. The overall cohort was made up of around 50 patients with pulmonary nodules who had surgical resection. The TCR sequencing data were obtained from more than 45 patients. The study reported that around 100 samples were used for TCR sequencing. Class I HLA alleles were inferred from exome data with POLYSOLVER, and allele-specific HLA loss was detected with LOHHLA.

Study-level results and caveats: Top T cell clone frequencies were highest in normal lung and appeared to decrease progressively from AAH through AIS, MIA and invasive adenocarcinoma. All patients were from Japan and China, so applicability to Western populations was uncertain. The findings rested on association rather than direct causation, and larger cohorts with long-term follow-up and longitudinal biopsies were considered necessary. The highest clonality was observed in normal lung, whereas higher T cell density and diversity but lower clonality appeared to be present in later-stage lesions.

With respect to this clone: Its antigen specificity is not known. No clone much larger than this one lies a single base away; base qualities are absent.

Between about 2014 and 2018, the patients underwent resection in either Japan or China. Histologic diagnosis of each case was confirmed independently by two lung cancer pathologists on H&E slides. DNA was isolated from FFPE tissue using the AllPrep DNA/RNA FFPE Kit. The CDR3 runs 14 amino acids, cysteine and phenylalanine included. The only DNA kept is the CDR3, 42 bases in frame from the first base. CDR1 and CDR2 (SNHLY, FYNNEI) derive from the germline V gene. V is cut by 3 bases and J by 7 bases, and the space between the germline ends is 12 bases. The immunoSEQ hsTCRbeta Kit was used to sequence TCR beta CDR3 regions from DNA. On the authors' methods: TCR sequencing data were analysed with the ImmunoSEQ Analyzer. T cell clonality was defined as 1 minus Pielou's evenness computed on productive rearrangements. To measure T cell diversity, the inverse Simpson index was applied to productive templates. T cell density was TCR beta template counts normalized to usable DNA, estimated by amplifying and sequencing housekeeping genes. Two-sided Kruskal-Wallis tests were used to compare TCR metrics across histologic stages. TCRdb's version of the immuneACCESS table is confined to in-frame rearrangements and falls short of the full clone set. An unresolved V gene accounts for under half of the shortfall where checked; the remainder is of unknown origin. The V and J calls and clone size are taken from that table; D and trimming were inferred from the DNA. The sample table lists thousands of clones, around 79% of them with a count of one. The top ten hold about 15% of the sample.

This receptor chain uses TRBV2 and TRBJ1-4, with TRBD1 tentatively as D gene (5 bases match). Sequencing was done on a sample of FFPE adjacent normal lung tissue. The sequence was collected from a person between 65 and 80 years old with lung adenocarcinoma. The DNA reads TGTGCCAGCAGTGATTTGGAACAGGTTGAAAAACTGTTTTTT. Its coded protein is CASSDLEQVEKLFF.